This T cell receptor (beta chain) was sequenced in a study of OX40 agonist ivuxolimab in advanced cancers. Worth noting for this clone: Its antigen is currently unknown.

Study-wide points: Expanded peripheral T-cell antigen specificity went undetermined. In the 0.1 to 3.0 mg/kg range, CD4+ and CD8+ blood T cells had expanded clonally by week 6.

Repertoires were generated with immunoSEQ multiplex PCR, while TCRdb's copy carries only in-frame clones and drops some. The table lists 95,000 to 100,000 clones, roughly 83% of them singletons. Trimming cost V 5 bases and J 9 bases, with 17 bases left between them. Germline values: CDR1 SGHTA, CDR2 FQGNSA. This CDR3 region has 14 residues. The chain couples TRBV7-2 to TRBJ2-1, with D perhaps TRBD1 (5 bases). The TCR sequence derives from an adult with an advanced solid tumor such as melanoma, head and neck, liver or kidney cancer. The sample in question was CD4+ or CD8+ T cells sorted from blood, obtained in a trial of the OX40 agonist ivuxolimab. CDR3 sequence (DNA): TGTGCCAGCAGCGGACAAAGATCCCAGGTTGAGCAGTTCTTC. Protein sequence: CASSGQRSQVEQFF.